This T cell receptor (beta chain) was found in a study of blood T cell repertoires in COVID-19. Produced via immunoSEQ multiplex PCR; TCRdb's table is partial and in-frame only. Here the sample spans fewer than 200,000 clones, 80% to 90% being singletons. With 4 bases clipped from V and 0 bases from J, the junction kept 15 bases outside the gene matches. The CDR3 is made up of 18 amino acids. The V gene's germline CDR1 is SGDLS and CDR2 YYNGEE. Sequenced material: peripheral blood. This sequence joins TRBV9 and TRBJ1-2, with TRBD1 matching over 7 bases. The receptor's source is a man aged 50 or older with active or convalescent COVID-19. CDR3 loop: CASSPGTADDTSNYGYTF. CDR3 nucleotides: TGTGCCAGCAGCCCCGGGACAGCGGACGACACCTCTAACTATGGCTACACCTTC.